This paragraph reports one T cell receptor (beta chain). This sample is part of a study of control samples from healthy donors and cancer patients. The protocol was immunoSEQ multiplex PCR, while the TCRdb copy is restricted to in-frame clones and leaves out a portion. The profile covers approximately 87,000 clones, with approximately 93% appearing a single time and roughly 1.3% taken by the ten largest. The CDR3 sequence is 15 residues long. V was shortened by 2 bases and J by 4 bases, with 11 bases between the two germline ends. Per the germline V gene, CDR1 is SGHAT and CDR2 is FQNNGV. The chain recombines TRBV11-2 with TRBJ1-4; D is possibly TRBD1 (5 bases). This clonotype was obtained from a woman between 40 and 50 years old with lung cancer. Material: PBMCs. The CDR3 reads CASSLSPGYNEKLFF. The CDR3 nucleotides read TGTGCCAGCAGCTTATCCCCAGGGTATAATGAAAAACTGTTTTTT.